One sample yielded the 31 T cell receptor beta chains listed below, sequenced in a study of cytomegalovirus exposure and HLA in healthy donors. PCR used 60 Vbeta primers and 13 Jbeta primers. TCRdb keeps only in-frame clones here, not all; method: immunoSEQ multiplex PCR. The sample holds some 130,000 clones, over 75% seen once. Sequencing was performed on PBMCs. The receptors come from a boy between 10 and 17 years old in good health and CMV-seronegative.

The chain carries TRBV27 and TRBJ1-3; D is undetermined. The CDR3 is 18 amino acids. The V gene's germline CDR1 is MNHEY and CDR2 SMNVEV (reference sequence). V dropped 3 bases and J dropped 0 bases, with 18 bases sitting between them. The CDR3 DNA reads as TGTGCCAGCAGTTTCACTTATCCGACTCGTAGCTCTGGAAACACCATATATTTT. It is translated as CASSFTYPTRSSGNTIYF.

The chain is built from TRBV2 and TRBJ1-5, with TRBD1 matching over 12 bases. V was clipped by 5 bases and J by 4 bases; unmatched bases: 3. Germline lookup yields CDR1 SNHLY and CDR2 FYNNEI. CDR3 length: 15 residues. CDR3 bases: TGTGCCAGCAGTTGGGGACAGGGGGCAAATCAGCCCCAGCATTTT. Encoded protein: CASSWGQGANQPQHF.

V is TRBV6-5 and J is TRBJ1-2; the D gene is possibly TRBD1 (6 bases). From germline, CDR1 is MNHEY and CDR2 SVGAGI. The CDR3 has 13 amino acids. Deletions cut 6 bases from V and 5 bases from J, with 13 bases between. The CDR3 region is CASSADSRYGYTF. The CDR3 bases are TGTGCCAGCAGCGCGGACAGTCGGTATGGCTACACCTTC.

The chain links TRBV2 to TRBJ2-7; no firm D call. V gave up 4 bases and J gave up 3 bases, with 10 bases separating them. The CDR3 has 13 amino acids. Per the germline V gene, CDR1 is SNHLY and CDR2 is FYNNEI. CDR3 amino acids: CASSVGLLYEQYF. The CDR3 DNA sequence: TGTGCCAGCAGTGTTGGCCTCCTCTACGAGCAGTACTTC.

The chain carries TRBV7-2 and TRBJ1-5; D unresolved. CDR1 SGHTA and CDR2 FQGNSA come from the germline V gene. CDR3 length: 15 residues. V was trimmed by 1 base and J by 5 bases, leaving 12 bases between them. CDR3 in DNA: TGTGCCAGCAGCTTAGTGGCAGTTTTGGATCAGCCCCAGCATTTT. As protein: CASSLVAVLDQPQHF.

The chain is built from TRBV5-1 and TRBJ2-5; 7 bases are shared with TRBD1. The DNA matches TRBJ2-7 better at its end, which makes the J call doubtful. Germline-derived CDR1 and CDR2 are SGHRS and YFSETQ. This CDR3 contains 16 residues. In nucleotides, the CDR3 is TGCGCCAGCAGCTTGGAGGGGGCAGGGAGAAGCTACGAGCAGTACTTC. This translates into CASSLEGAGRSYEQYF.

This CDR3 reads CASSTASVGANVLTF. The CDR3 DNA is TGTGCCAGTAGTACGGCTAGCGTTGGGGCCAACGTCCTGACTTTC. V usage is TRBV19 and J usage is TRBJ2-6; possible D gene TRBD2, 6 bases. The CDR3 contains 15 residues. V was clipped by 4 bases and J by 3 bases, with 10 bases between them. CDR1 is LNHDA and CDR2 is SQIVND in the germline V gene (reference sequence).

The CDR3 reads CAISESTRGVGTGTYEQYF. The CDR3 DNA is TGTGCCATCAGTGAGTCGACGAGGGGCGTCGGGACAGGGACCTACGAGCAGTACTTC. V is TRBV10-3 and J is TRBJ2-7; 9 bases are a match to TRBD1. CDR3 length: 19 amino acids. Germline CDR1 is ENHRY and CDR2 is SYGVKD. With V trimmed by 0 bases and J by 2 bases, 14 bases remained unmatched.

This chain connects TRBV7-3 to TRBJ2-7; TRBD1 is a possible D gene (6 bases). V lost 7 bases and J 3 bases, leaving 28 bases between the germline ends. Germline CDR1 SGHTA, CDR2 FQGTGA. This CDR3 comprises 18 residues. The CDR3 DNA reads TGTGCCAGCAATCGGACAGAGAGAAACCTAGTTCCCGACTACGAGCAGTACTTC. Its protein product is CASNRTERNLVPDYEQYF.

The chain is built from TRBV6-5 and TRBJ2-3; 16 bases fit TRBD2. The length of the CDR3 is 15 residues. The germline V gene has CDR1 MNHEY and CDR2 SVGAGI. V lost 5 bases and J lost 4; bases outside the gene matches: 0. As DNA, the CDR3 is TGTGCCAGCAGTGGGACTAGCGGGGGGGCAGATACGCAGTATTTT. The encoded protein is CASSGTSGGADTQYF.

V usage is TRBV9 and J usage is TRBJ2-1; possible D gene TRBD1, 5 bases. V lost 0 bases to trimming and J lost 9 bases, with 16 bases between them. CDR3 length: 15 residues. Germline values: CDR1 SGDLS, CDR2 YYNGEE. The CDR3 loop reads CASSVEGVELSEQFF. CDR3 sequence (DNA): TGTGCCAGCAGCGTAGAAGGGGTTGAACTTAGTGAGCAGTTCTTC. Variable domain in full (rest from reference TRBV9 and TRBJ2-1): DSGVTQTPKHLITATGQRVTLRCSPRSGDLSVYWYQQSLDQGLQFLIQYYNGEERAKGNILERFSAQQFPDLHSELNLSSLELGDSALYFCASSVEGVELSEQFFGPGTRLTVL.

The chain joins TRBV15 to TRBJ1-1; 8 bases align to TRBD1. CDR1 and CDR2 from the germline V gene are LNHNV and YYDKDF (reference sequence). The CDR3 has 15 residues. With V trimmed by 6 bases and J by 1 base, 7 bases remained unmatched. CDR3 sequence reads: CATRALTGENTEAFF. The CDR3, as DNA: TGTGCCACCAGAGCTTTGACAGGGGAGAACACTGAAGCTTTCTTT.

The chain recombines TRBV9 with TRBJ2-3; possible D gene TRBD2, 6 bases. This CDR3 region has 15 residues. Germline CDR1 SGDLS, CDR2 YYNGEE. V was pared by 0 bases and J by 3 bases, with 11 bases between. CDR3 in DNA: TGTGCCAGCAGCGTAGAAGGAGGGGAGACAGATACGCAGTATTTT. Translated, it gives CASSVEGGETDTQYF.

The chain joins TRBV4-3 to TRBJ2-2; TRBD1 agrees at 9 bases. Germline V gene lookup returns CDR1 LGHNA and CDR2 YSLEER. The CDR3 runs 20 residues. V shed 1 base and J 5 bases; nucleotides not matched to a gene: 17. CDR3 loop: CASSQGHSRRGQGKTGELFF. The CDR3, as DNA: TGCGCCAGCAGCCAAGGCCATTCCAGGCGTGGACAGGGGAAGACCGGGGAGCTGTTTTTT.

This chain connects TRBV5-4 to TRBJ2-2, with 9 bases lining up with TRBD1. This CDR3 spans 15 amino acids. CDR1 and CDR2 from the germline V gene are SGHNT and YYREEE (reference sequence). J lost 7 bases, V lost 3 bases, and 7 bases had no gene match. This chain's CDR3 is CASSSPGQGSGELFF. The CDR3 DNA reads as TGTGCCAGCAGCTCACCGGGACAGGGAAGCGGGGAGCTGTTTTTT.

The chain recombines TRBV10-2 with TRBJ1-2, with D possibly matching TRBD1 (5 bases). CDR3 length equals 11 residues. The germline gives CDR1 WSHSY, CDR2 SAAADI. V was cut by 9 bases and J by 6 bases, with 11 bases left in between. CDR3 residues: CASSGGDGYTF. CDR3 DNA: TGCGCCAGTTCGGGAGGGGATGGCTACACCTTC.

The rearrangement joins TRBV6-1 to TRBJ2-6, with D perhaps TRBD1 (6 bases). The ends were cut back, 4 bases at V and 1 base at J, with 14 bases in the middle. Germline lookup yields CDR1 MNHNS and CDR2 SASEGT. This CDR3 has 17 residues. The CDR3 DNA reads TGTGCCAGCAGTGCCCGGGACACCAGGTCTGGGGCCAACGTCCTGACTTTC. Amino acids: CASSARDTRSGANVLTF.

This clone was counted between two and nine times. One end of the junction does not line up with germline, which may come from a read error. The chain uses TRBV29-1 and TRBJ1-1; D unresolved. The CDR3 has 12 amino acids. Germline V gene data show CDR1 as SQVTM and CDR2 as ANQGSEA. The CDR3 loop is CSVQEEGIEAFF. The CDR3 DNA sequence: TGCAGCGTTCAAGAGGAGGGAATTGAAGCTTTCTTT.

This clone was observed a few times. CDR3 coding DNA: TGTGCCAGCAGCCCCCGAGGAAGCGGCACTGAAGCTTTCTTT. Protein: CASSPRGSGTEAFF. V and J are TRBV7-3 and TRBJ1-1; no clear D gene. V gave up 5 bases and J gave up 4 bases, with 14 bases separating them. Germline values: CDR1 SGHTA, CDR2 FQGTGA. The CDR3 loop spans 14 amino acids.

Only one count was recorded for this clone. In DNA, the CDR3 is TGTGCCAGTAGTACTAGCGGGAGCTCCTACGAGCAGTACTTC. It encodes CASSTSGSSYEQYF. The chain carries TRBV19 and TRBJ2-7; 10 bases fit TRBD2. The CDR3 contains 14 residues. Looked up from germline, CDR1 is LNHDA and CDR2 is SQIVND (reference sequence). Trimming cost V 4 bases and J 0 bases; bases outside gene matches: 0.

The chain couples TRBV5-6 to TRBJ2-5; D is unresolved. The J call may be in error: the DNA end matches TRBJ2-7 better. CDR1 and CDR2 (germline): SGHDT, YYEEEE. CDR3 size: 12 residues. CDR3 coding DNA: TGTGCCAGCAGCCCCGGTTGGGGCGAGCAGTACTTC. Protein: CASSPGWGEQYF.

This chain links TRBV15 with TRBJ1-2; 7 nucleotides agree with TRBD1. The CDR3 sequence is 15 residues long. Germline lookup yields CDR1 LNHNV and CDR2 YYDKDF (reference sequence). V gave up 0 bases and J gave up 9 bases; unmatched junction bases: 10. The CDR3 sequence: CATSRDVEGAARYTF. DNA of the CDR3: TGTGCCACCAGCAGAGATGTCGAGGGGGCGGCTCGCTACACCTTC.

This chain links TRBV5-4 with TRBJ2-5; perhaps TRBD1 as D (8 bases). This CDR3 is built from 13 residues. Between the trimmed V and J ends, which lost 4 bases and 5 bases, there was a span of 12 bases. Per germline, CDR1 SGHNT and CDR2 YYREEE (reference sequence). The CDR3 region has the DNA TGTGCCAGCAGCCAACAGGGGGGGGAGACCCAGTACTTC. Amino acids: CASSQQGGETQYF.

The chain links TRBV4-3 to TRBJ1-3; D is unresolved. With 0 bases removed from V and 0 bases from J, the gap between germline ends came to 3 bases. The CDR3 is 14 residues long. CDR1 is LGHNA and CDR2 is YSLEER in the germline V gene. CDR3: CASSQDNSGNTIYF. As DNA, the CDR3 is TGCGCCAGCAGCCAAGACAACTCTGGAAACACCATATATTTT.

The chain combines TRBV6-5 with TRBJ2-7, with 9 positions matching TRBD1. V was clipped by 0 bases and J by 3 bases; unmatched bases: 3. Germline-derived CDR1 and CDR2 are MNHEY and SVGAGI. This CDR3 comprises 15 residues. DNA of the CDR3: TGTGCCAGCAGTTACTCGGGACAGGGTAACTACGAGCAGTACTTC. This translates into CASSYSGQGNYEQYF.

V and J are TRBV19 and TRBJ2-7; maybe TRBD2 (6 bases). The germline gives CDR1 LNHDA, CDR2 SQIVND (reference sequence). The CDR3 is made up of 15 amino acids. V shed 8 bases and J shed 3 bases, with 20 bases lying between them. Written as DNA, the CDR3 is TGTGCCAGTGGGAGACTACCGGGAGAGGGCTACGAGCAGTACTTC. It specifies CASGRLPGEGYEQYF.

CDR3 nucleotide sequence: TGTGCCAGCTCACCACCGGGACAGATGAACACTGAAGCTTTCTTT. This encodes CASSPPGQMNTEAFF. This chain uses TRBV18 with TRBJ1-1; 7 bases map to TRBD1. Looked up from germline, CDR1 is KGHSH and CDR2 is LQKENI. V shed 0 bases, J shed 0 bases, and the junction held 1 base outside the gene matches. CDR3 length: 15 amino acids.

This clone was seen a handful of times. This chain links TRBV19 with TRBJ2-1; 8 bases agree with TRBD2. The CDR3 has 15 amino acids. J lost 8 bases, V lost 7 bases, and 13 bases had no gene match. The germline V gene encodes CDR1 LNHDA and CDR2 SQIVND (reference sequence). Written as DNA, the CDR3 is TGTGCCAGTACCCTATCGGGGGGGACGTCAGATGAGCAGTTCTTC. Encoded protein: CASTLSGGTSDEQFF. Variable domain in full (rest from reference TRBV19 and TRBJ2-1): DGGITQSPKYLFRKEGQNVTLSCEQNLNHDAMYWYRQDPGQGLRLIYYSQIVNDFQKGDIAEGYSVSREKKESFPLTVTSAQKNPTAFYLCASTLSGGTSDEQFFGPGTRLTVL.

The CDR3 spells CASSTQETQYF. The CDR3, as DNA: TGTGCCAGCAGTACGCAGGAGACCCAGTACTTC. J is TRBJ2-5 and V is TRBV6-6, with D unresolved. The CDR3 consists of 11 residues. V gave up 5 bases and J gave up 5 bases, with 6 bases separating them. The V gene's germline CDR1 is MNHNY and CDR2 SVGAGI (reference sequence).

The gene calls are TRBV5-5 and TRBJ2-7; 7 bases align to TRBD1. V was clipped by 4 bases and J by 4 bases; unmatched bases: 8. Germline V gene sequence: CDR1 SGHKS, CDR2 YYEKEE (reference sequence). This CDR3 contains 14 residues. This chain's CDR3 is CASSPDRVGYEQYF. As DNA, the CDR3 is TGTGCCAGCAGCCCCGACAGGGTCGGTTACGAGCAGTACTTC.

The V gene is TRBV5-4, the J gene TRBJ2-1; D possibly corresponds to TRBD2 (7 bases). There are 15 residues in the CDR3. Trimming pared 5 bases from V and 7 bases from J, leaving 19 bases between. Germline CDR1 reads SGHNT; CDR2 reads YYREEE (reference sequence). CDR3: CASRVWGGGANEQFF. The CDR3, as DNA: TGTGCCAGCAGGGTTTGGGGAGGGGGGGCGAATGAGCAGTTCTTC.